This T cell receptor (beta chain) appears in the sequencing data of a study of T cell responses to AZD1222 COVID-19 vaccine. Whole-study results and caveats: Mostly white British, mostly female donors; authors suggested clonal diversity may be underestimated. Two AZD1222 administrations were followed by greater Spike-specific TCR breadth and depth.

TCRdb's copy holds only in-frame clones and misses some; the assay was immunoSEQ multiplex PCR. The table records approximately 140,000 clones, under 95% of them present only once. Germline CDR1 SGHAT, CDR2 FQNNGV. V gave up 1 base and J gave up 9 bases; unmatched junction bases: 4. The CDR3 consists of 14 residues. About this clone itself: Antigen: not known.

This chain connects TRBV11-2 to TRBJ2-5; 11 positions match TRBD1. Sample: peripheral blood, taken 28 days after the second dose of the MenACWY control vaccine. The TCR was taken from an adult who received the MenACWY meningococcal vaccine as a control. As DNA, the CDR3 is TGTGCCAGCAGCTTAGTAGGGACAGGGGGGGCCCAGTACTTC. Translation gives CASSLVGTGGAQYF.